The 16 T cell receptor beta chains below were found in one sample sequenced in a study of T cells in localized non-small cell lung cancer. Sequenced by immunoSEQ multiplex PCR; TCRdb stores in-frame clones only, minus some. The table records roughly 40,000 clones, 80% to 90% of them present only once. The sample here was peripheral blood, taken before any cancer treatment. Receptor source: a woman between 35 and 75 years old with stage I lung adenocarcinoma.

This clone was recorded only once. V is TRBV6-5 and J is TRBJ2-3; D not resolved. V dropped 5 bases and J dropped 6 bases, with 15 bases sitting between them. Germline CDR1 reads MNHEY; CDR2 reads SVGAGI. The CDR3 is 14 amino acids. The CDR3 bases are TGTGCCAGCAGTCTTGGAACTGCGCTCGATACGCAGTATTTT. Translating it yields CASSLGTALDTQYF.

CDR3 sequence reads: CASSPPGTGLGEQYF. The CDR3 DNA is TGTGCCAGCAGCCCCCCCGGGACAGGACTAGGGGAGCAGTACTTC. The chain recombines TRBV7-9 with TRBJ2-7, with D tentatively TRBD1 (8 bases). The germline CDR1 and CDR2 sequences are SEHNR and FQNEAQ (reference sequence). The CDR3 length is 15 residues. V was cut by 5 bases and J by 7 bases, with 21 bases left in between.

The J gene is TRBJ2-3, the V gene TRBV5-6; 10 nucleotides align to TRBD2. This CDR3 comprises 17 residues. Trimming removed 3 bases from V and 4 bases from J; junction bases left unmatched: 11. Germline assignment: CDR1 SGHDT and CDR2 YYEEEE. Written as DNA, the CDR3 is TGTGCCAGCAGCTCCCAGCGGGAGGGCCGGGGCGCAGATACGCAGTATTTT. Translation gives CASSSQREGRGADTQYF.

The chain carries TRBV18 and TRBJ2-7, with 11 bases lining up with TRBD2. CDR3 length: 14 residues. Trimming took 5 bases from V and 2 from J; bases not matched to a gene: 2. Germline loops: CDR1 KGHSH, CDR2 LQKENI. CDR3: CASSGTSGTYEQYF. DNA of the CDR3: TGTGCCAGCTCAGGGACTAGCGGAACCTACGAGCAGTACTTC.

This clone was observed once. The chain is built from TRBV5-6 and TRBJ2-3, with D perhaps given as TRBD1 or TRBD2 (5 bases each). Germline assignment: CDR1 SGHDT and CDR2 YYEEEE. Trimming removed 0 bases at V and 6 bases at J, with 14 bases between. The CDR3 has 15 amino acids. In DNA, the CDR3 is TGTGCCAGCAGCTTGGGGGCAGGGCGAGGGGATACGCAGTATTTT. This sequence encodes CASSLGAGRGDTQYF.

This chain connects TRBV23-1 to TRBJ1-5, with D possibly matching TRBD1 (5 bases). TRBV23-1 is flagged as an ORF with uncertain function. The V gene lost 2 bases and the J gene lost 0 bases, with 20 bases spanning the gap. This CDR3 is 19 amino acids long. Here the CDR3 reads CASSQKRGFGGYSNQPQHF. CDR3 DNA: TGCGCCAGCAGTCAAAAAAGGGGATTCGGGGGATATAGCAATCAGCCCCAGCATTTT.

This clone was recorded a few times. This rearrangement joins TRBV2 to TRBJ1-1; 8 bases align to TRBD1. Germline V gene sequence: CDR1 SNHLY, CDR2 FYNNEI. CDR3 size: 12 residues. With V trimmed by 8 bases and J by 8 bases, 7 bases remained unmatched. The CDR3 is CASDPGQEEAFF. CDR3 coding DNA: TGTGCCAGCGACCCGGGACAGGAAGAAGCTTTCTTT. The full variable domain, with the rest looked up from reference TRBV2 and TRBJ1-1, is EPEVTQTPSHQVTQMGQEVILRCVPISNHLYFYWYRQILGQKVEFLVSFYNNEISEKSEIFDDQFSVERPDGSNFTLKIRSTKLEDSAMYFCASDPGQEEAFFGQGTRLTVV.

The chain couples TRBV5-1 to TRBJ2-1; 9 bases are shared with TRBD2. Trimming cost V 4 bases and J 2 bases; bases outside gene matches: 4. Germline-derived CDR1 and CDR2 are SGHRS and YFSETQ. The CDR3 runs to 15 residues. The CDR3 is CASSPASGTYNEQFF. The DNA for the CDR3 is TGCGCCAGCAGCCCCGCTAGCGGGACCTACAATGAGCAGTTCTTC.

The sample holds one count of this clone. V is TRBV15 and J is TRBJ2-7; 7 nucleotides line up with TRBD2. V shed 1 base, J shed 1 base, and the junction held 7 bases outside the gene matches. Germline loops: CDR1 LNHNV, CDR2 YYDKDF (reference sequence). The CDR3 totals 16 residues. The chain's CDR3 is CATSRGGGTNSYEQYF. CDR3 DNA sequence: TGTGCCACCAGCAGAGGGGGGGGAACCAATTCCTACGAGCAGTACTTC.

The gene calls are TRBV27 and TRBJ2-7, with 7 bases aligning to TRBD1. Unmatched junction bases numbered 13, after V lost 3 bases and J lost 5 bases. Germline V gene data show CDR1 as MNHEY and CDR2 as SMNVEV (reference sequence). CDR3 length: 16 amino acids. As DNA, the CDR3 is TGTGCCAGCAGTTTGTCCCGACAGGGTAGTTTTCACGAGCAGTACTTC. It encodes CASSLSRQGSFHEQYF.

This rearrangement joins TRBV4-1 to TRBJ2-2; tentatively, D is TRBD2 (5 bases). Germline CDR1 and CDR2: MGHRA and YSYEKL. V was trimmed by 2 bases and J by 6 bases, leaving 13 bases between them. This CDR3 is 15 amino acids long. The CDR3 is CASSQNDPGSGELFF. CDR3 in DNA: TGCGCCAGCAGCCAAAACGACCCGGGGTCCGGGGAGCTGTTTTTT.

This rearrangement joins TRBV28 to TRBJ1-4; TRBD1 might be the D (6 bases). Germline CDR1 and CDR2: MDHEN and SYDVKM. V was trimmed by 3 bases and J by 8 bases, leaving 16 bases between them. The CDR3 loop spans 15 amino acids. CDR3 sequence reads: CASSFSGVIREKLFF. The CDR3 DNA reads as TGTGCCAGCAGTTTTTCAGGGGTCATCCGGGAAAAACTGTTTTTT.

The chain employs TRBV5-4 and TRBJ2-5; D not resolved. Trimming shortened V by 0 bases and J by 2 bases, and 8 bases separated the two germline ends. This CDR3 spans 14 amino acids. The germline gives CDR1 SGHNT, CDR2 YYREEE (reference sequence). In DNA, the CDR3 is TGTGCCAGCAGCTTGGGCCAGCGTCAAGAGACCCAGTACTTC. Its translation: CASSLGQRQETQYF.

This chain connects TRBV19 to TRBJ2-1; 10 bases line up with TRBD2. The CDR3 loop spans 18 amino acids. V shed 0 bases and J 4 bases; nucleotides not matched to a gene: 9. CDR1 and CDR2 (germline): LNHDA, SQIVND (reference sequence). The chain's CDR3 is CASSIEGLAGDGYNEQFF. The CDR3 bases are TGTGCCAGTAGTATAGAAGGGCTAGCGGGAGACGGGTACAATGAGCAGTTCTTC.

V gene TRBV7-6 combines with J gene TRBJ2-2; D gene unclear. Trimming stripped 5 bases from V and 5 bases from J, with 6 bases between. This CDR3 spans 12 amino acids. CDR1 is SGHVS and CDR2 is FNYEAQ in the germline V gene. The CDR3 nucleotides read TGTGCCAGCAGCCTGGGTACCGGGGAGCTGTTTTTT. It specifies CASSLGTGELFF.

In this sample, this clone turned up a few times. The chain uses TRBV6-5 and TRBJ1-2; TRBD1 matches at 9 bases. This CDR3 has 14 residues. V lost 7 bases and J lost 6; bases outside the gene matches: 9. Germline CDR1 and CDR2: MNHEY and SVGAGI. The CDR3 spells CASTEGTGLDGYTF. CDR3 sequence (DNA): TGTGCCAGCACCGAAGGGACAGGGCTCGATGGCTACACCTTC.